The 17 T cell receptor beta chains below come from one sample, sequenced in a study of regulatory T cells in long-lasting Graves disease. Library construction for TCR beta used iRepertoire HTBI primers and Arm-PCR of CDR3 regions. In TCRdb, the multiplex PCR reads were re-called with MiXCR into one record per CDR3 protein. The repertoire holds a few hundred thousand distinct CDR3 sequences, about a quarter seen once, with approximately 26% in the top ten. Time point meaning: persistent/refractory GD, antithyroid drugs over 5 years with positive TRAb. PBMC-derived RNA was used for the TCR library. The sequenced sample was peripheral blood mononuclear cells (PBMCs), obtained when the disease was refractory, from a patient treated with antithyroid drugs. Receptors originate from a female donor with Graves disease.

In its sample, this clonotype was seen a few times. The chain links TRBV3-1 to TRBJ1-5; no clear D gene. CDR3 length: 14 residues. With 0 bases removed from V and 4 bases from J, the gap between germline ends came to 7 bases. Germline V CDR1 and CDR2: LGHDT, YNNKEL (reference sequence). In nucleotides, the CDR3 is TGTGCCAGCAGCCAAGATAAGAGAAATCAGCCCCAGCATTTT. It translates to CASSQDKRNQPQHF.

This clonotype was detected many times. CDR3 nucleotide sequence: TGTGCCAGCAGTGAAGCCCCGTGGGGGGCAGGGGAGCAGTACTTC. It specifies CASSEAPWGAGEQYF. This rearrangement joins TRBV6-1 to TRBJ2-7; either TRBD1 or TRBD2 may supply D (6 bases each). The CDR3 totals 15 residues. Germline V gene data show CDR1 as MNHNS and CDR2 as SASEGT. The germline V and J ends were trimmed by 0 bases and 7 bases, with 16 bases remaining between them.

This clonotype was detected only a few times. The V and J genes are TRBV28 and TRBJ2-7, with unresolved D. The germline V gene has CDR1 MDHEN and CDR2 SYDVKM. The CDR3 extends over 13 amino acids. V was trimmed by 7 bases and J by 3 bases, leaving 13 bases between them. The CDR3 region is CASTPSPYYEQYF. CDR3 nucleotide sequence: TGTGCCAGCACTCCTTCTCCCTACTACGAGCAGTACTTC.

Details on this clonotype: A much larger clone lies a single base off, so this may be a read error. This chain joins TRBV5-1 and TRBJ2-7, with TRBD1 matching 7 bases. Germline CDR1 reads SGHRS; CDR2 reads YFSETQ. CDR3 length: 14 residues. For the CDR3, the DNA is TGCGCCAGCAGCAACCCGGGGACAGCCTACGGGCAGTACTTC. As protein: CASSNPGTAYGQYF.

V usage is TRBV6-5 and J usage is TRBJ2-4; D unresolved. Trimming pared 0 bases from V and 0 bases from J, leaving 15 bases between. Per the germline V gene, CDR1 is MNHEY and CDR2 is SVGAGI. The CDR3 has 18 amino acids. The CDR3 protein is CASSYSLQQNLAKNIQYF. The CDR3 DNA reads as TGTGCCAGCAGTTACTCGCTCCAACAGAACCTAGCCAAAAACATTCAGTACTTC.

This clonotype was seen a few times. V and J are TRBV7-6 and TRBJ1-6, with unresolved D. This CDR3 has 15 residues. V dropped 1 base and J dropped 9 bases, with 13 bases sitting between them. Germline V gene sequence: CDR1 SGHVS, CDR2 FNYEAQ. The CDR3 region has the DNA TGTGCCAGCAGCTTAGGGACTCCAACGGGTTCACCCCTCCACTTT. It encodes CASSLGTPTGSPLHF.

The genes are TRBV28 and TRBJ2-7; 13 nucleotides agree with TRBD2. J lost 6 bases, V lost 6 bases, and 8 bases had no gene match. The CDR3 contains 15 residues. The germline V gene encodes CDR1 MDHEN and CDR2 SYDVKM. The CDR3 DNA reads TGTGCCAGCAGCCGGACTAGCGGGGGTATTCCCGAGCAGTACTTC. Its protein is CASSRTSGGIPEQYF.

In this sample, this clonotype turned up many times. This chain joins TRBV2 and TRBJ2-7, with 7 bases matching TRBD2. CDR1 is SNHLY, CDR2 FYNNEI, per germline. This CDR3 region has 13 residues. The V gene end was trimmed by 10 bases and the J gene end by 4 bases; junction bases not matched to a gene: 10. CDR3 in amino acids: CATQRERGYEQYF. As DNA, the CDR3 is TGTGCCACCCAGCGGGAAAGGGGATACGAGCAGTACTTC.

This clonotype appeared a few times. The genes are TRBV19 and TRBJ1-5; possibly TRBD1 for D (6 bases). The V gene lost 3 bases and the J gene lost 4 bases, with 16 bases spanning the gap. This CDR3 is 16 amino acids long. Germline V gene data show CDR1 as LNHDA and CDR2 as SQIVND (reference sequence). The CDR3 DNA reads TGTGCCAGTAGTATCTGGGGGGGGCGGGGAAATCAGCCCCAGCATTTT. Amino acid sequence: CASSIWGGRGNQPQHF.

In this sample, this clonotype turned up many times. V gene TRBV12-3 or TRBV12-4 combines with J gene TRBJ1-5; no firm D call. This CDR3 is built from 13 residues. V was trimmed by 5 bases and J by 6 bases, leaving 11 bases between them. The CDR3 region is CASSLDASQPQHF. The CDR3 bases are TGTGCCAGCAGTCTGGATGCAAGTCAGCCCCAGCATTTT.

Only a few counts were recorded for this clonotype. The rearrangement uses TRBV7-9 and TRBJ2-7; no reliable D call. The V end lost 5 bases, the J end lost 3 bases, and 17 bases lay between the germline ends. This CDR3 has 15 amino acids. CDR1 and CDR2 (germline): SEHNR, FQNEAQ (reference sequence). The CDR3 nucleotides read TGTGCCAGCAGCCCTCAGGACGCGAGGAGCTACGAGCAGTACTTC. Amino acids: CASSPQDARSYEQYF.

As concerns this clonotype: A junction boundary mismatches the germline segment, possibly from a read error. The J gene is TRBJ1-3, the V gene TRBV9, with 7 bases lining up with TRBD1. The CDR3 has 13 amino acids. Germline V lookup: CDR1 SGDLS, CDR2 YYNGEE. The CDR3 sequence is CAGSAGQGNTIYF. CDR3 coding DNA: TGTGCCGGCAGCGCGGGACAGGGAAACACCATATATTTT. The complete variable domain, with remaining parts taken from reference TRBV9 and TRBJ1-3, reads DSGVTQTPKHLITATGQRVTLRCSPRSGDLSVYWYQQSLDQGLQFLIQYYNGEERAKGNILERFSAQQFPDLHSELNLSSLELGDSALYFCAGSAGQGNTIYFGEGSWLTVV.

A word on this clonotype: A read error may be the cause here, since a much bigger clone is one base away. The rearrangement joins TRBV6-1 to TRBJ1-1, with D unclear. Germline assignment: CDR1 MNHNS and CDR2 SASEGT. Trimming took off 6 bases at V and 2 bases at J, with 13 bases between the two ends. The CDR3 extends over 14 amino acids. CDR3: CASRARIANTEAFF. DNA of the CDR3: TGTGCCAGCAGGGCAAGGATAGCCAACACTGAAGCTTTCTTT.

This rearrangement joins TRBV2 to TRBJ2-3; D perhaps matches TRBD1 (5 bases). The CDR3 runs to 15 residues. V lost 6 bases to trimming and J lost 5 bases, with 18 bases between them. CDR1 is SNHLY and CDR2 is FYNNEI in the germline V gene. The CDR3 nucleotides are TGTGCCAGCAGGGGGCCGAGTAAACGTATAGATACGCAGTATTTT. It yields the protein CASRGPSKRIDTQYF.

DNA of the CDR3: TGTGCCAGTAGTAATGTAGGGAGAGGCACTGAAGCTTTCTTT. This codes for CASSNVGRGTEAFF. This chain joins TRBV19 and TRBJ1-1; the D is unclear. Trimming shortened V by 4 bases and J by 4 bases, and 13 bases separated the two germline ends. In germline, CDR1 is LNHDA, CDR2 SQIVND (reference sequence). The CDR3 consists of 14 residues.

This clonotype was recorded at least ten times. The chain is built from TRBV28 and TRBJ2-7, with a tentative D call TRBD1 (5 bases). CDR3 length: 17 amino acids. Germline loops: CDR1 MDHEN, CDR2 SYDVKM. V lost 2 bases and J 2 bases, leaving 19 bases between the germline ends. In DNA form, the CDR3 reads TGTGCCAGCAGTTTAGTCTCCCCCTTGCGACAGACCTACGAGCAGTACTTC. Protein sequence: CASSLVSPLRQTYEQYF.

The chain joins TRBV20-1 to TRBJ2-4; maybe TRBD1 (5 bases). Germline CDR1 DFQATT, CDR2 SNEGSKA (reference sequence). Deletions cut 0 bases from V and 12 bases from J, with 12 bases between. The CDR3 extends over 12 amino acids. The CDR3 nucleotides read TGCAGTGCTAGAGATTTAGGGGTGCCTCAGTACTTC. It translates to CSARDLGVPQYF.